The 7 T cell receptor beta chains listed next were all sequenced from one sample in a study of cytomegalovirus exposure and HLA in healthy donors. Sequencing was performed with immunoSEQ multiplex PCR; in TCRdb, only in-frame clones are kept and a portion is missing. The sample yields fewer than 200,000 clones, approximately 87% seen once. The source material was PBMCs. These receptors originate from a woman aged 25-40 years in good health and CMV-seronegative.

The chain has TRBV7-6 and TRBJ2-7; D gene ambiguous. CDR3 length: 15 amino acids. CDR1 and CDR2 (germline): SGHVS, FNYEAQ. Deletions cut 1 base from V and 5 bases from J, with 15 bases between. The CDR3, as DNA: TGTGCCAGCAGCTTAGTGGCAACCGGGCGGCACGAGCAGTACTTC. This sequence encodes CASSLVATGRHEQYF.

This chain uses TRBV1 with TRBJ1-2. TRBV1 is an annotated pseudogene. This CDR3 region has 15 residues. The CDR3 region has the DNA TGCACCAGCCTCTTTTGTATGGACCCTGATTATGGCTACACCTTC. Amino acids: CTSLFCMDPDYGYTF.

The V call is TRBV7-3, the J call TRBJ1-6; weak D call: TRBD1 (5 bases). The CDR3 sequence is 15 residues long. Germline V lookup: CDR1 SGHTA, CDR2 FQGTGA. V was pared by 5 bases and J by 6 bases, with 14 bases between. CDR3 DNA sequence: TGTGCCAGCAGCCGAAGAGACAGTCCTAATTCACCCCTCCACTTT. It codes for CASSRRDSPNSPLHF.

This chain uses TRBV4-1 with TRBJ2-7, with 7 bases fitting TRBD2. Germline CDR1 is MGHRA and CDR2 is YSYEKL. V shed 1 base, J shed 2 bases, and the junction held 5 bases outside the gene matches. This CDR3 comprises 15 residues. The CDR3 bases are TGCGCCAGCAGCCAAGGGCTAGCGGAGACCTACGAGCAGTACTTC. Residues: CASSQGLAETYEQYF.

The chain couples TRBV7-2 to TRBJ1-1; no clear D gene. CDR1 and CDR2 (germline): SGHTA, FQGNSA. The V end was cut by 8 bases, the J end by 1 base, with 17 bases between. The CDR3 is made up of 15 amino acids. CDR3 region: CASRGIRTGNTEAFF. The CDR3 DNA reads as TGTGCCAGCCGTGGGATCCGGACGGGGAACACTGAAGCTTTCTTT.

This clone was seen only once. This rearrangement joins TRBV28 to TRBJ1-2, with 9 bases lining up with TRBD1. CDR1 MDHEN and CDR2 SYDVKM come from the germline V gene. Trimming at V came to 5 bases and at J to 5 bases, leaving 9 bases not matched to a gene. This CDR3 is built from 15 residues. The CDR3 here is CASSRTSGTGYGYTF. DNA for the CDR3: TGTGCCAGCAGTCGGACTTCCGGGACAGGGTATGGCTACACCTTC.

The DNA for the CDR3 is TGTGCCAGCAGTGAAGTCCAGGGGGCCAAAAACATTCAGTACTTC. It encodes CASSEVQGAKNIQYF. This chain connects TRBV6-1 to TRBJ2-4, with D possibly TRBD1 on 6 matching bases. V lost 1 base to trimming and J lost 1 base, with 8 bases between them. The CDR3 runs to 15 residues. Germline values: CDR1 MNHNS, CDR2 SASEGT.